These 26 T cell receptor beta chains were all obtained from the same sample, sequenced in a study of T cell repertoires in cytomegalovirus infection (dated by TCRdb to the late 2010s). These receptors have no known antigen. Taken with the paper, the label for treatment or condition translates to: in vitro stimulation with specific CMV peptide epitopes to enrich CMV-specific T cells. Sequencer: Illumina HiSeq 1500. The raw public data were reprocessed by TCRdb itself: fastp quality trimming at Q25, MiXCR clonotype calling, in-frame beta chains only. Each CDR3 protein appears once, grouped with its most common genes and DNA. For this sample the table gives some 700,000 distinct CDR3 sequences, of which roughly 33% were detected only once. The top ten clonotypes cover 15% to 20% of the sample. The sample in question was cultured PBMCs, obtained from culture after CMV antigen stimulation. All receptors come from a human donor in good health (CMV status not recorded). Some clones in this sample may be carry-over from other donors' samples.

This chain uses TRBV4-3 with TRBJ2-1, with 13 bases aligning to TRBD2. Germline CDR1 LGHNA, CDR2 YSLEER. The V segment lost 1 base and the J segment 7 bases; nucleotides outside the gene matches: 7. CDR3 length: 17 amino acids. CDR3 DNA sequence: TGCGCCAGCAGCCAAGCTACTAGCGGGAGGGCCTGGAATGAGCAGTTCTTC. The encoded protein is CASSQATSGRAWNEQFF.

This clonotype turned up a few times. J is TRBJ2-5 and V is TRBV6-1; no clear D gene. The V gene lost 6 bases and the J gene lost 10 bases, with 12 bases spanning the gap. CDR1 and CDR2 (germline): MNHNS, SASEGT. The CDR3 covers 11 residues. This chain's CDR3 is CASRSIQNQYF. The CDR3 DNA reads TGTGCCAGCAGATCTATACAAAACCAGTACTTC.

This clonotype was detected a few times. The V gene is TRBV11-2, the J gene TRBJ2-1; maybe TRBD2 (5 bases). CDR1 and CDR2 (germline): SGHAT, FQNNGV. This CDR3 is 14 amino acids long. V gave up 4 bases and J gave up 8 bases, with 15 bases separating them. Here the CDR3 reads CASSSLRGWDEQFF. The DNA of the CDR3 is TGTGCCAGCAGCTCCCTCCGGGGTTGGGATGAGCAGTTCTTC.

As to this clonotype: This may be a read error, as it is one base from a much larger clone. The chain is built from TRBV27 and TRBJ2-7; TRBD1 matches at 7 bases. Trimming cost V 6 bases and J 3 bases; bases outside gene matches: 2. The CDR3 contains 12 residues. Germline V gene data show CDR1 as MNHEY and CDR2 as SMNVEV (reference sequence). The CDR3 DNA reads TGTGCCAGCAGGAGGGGGCACTACGAGCAGTACTTC. It yields the protein CASRRGHYEQYF.

Only a few counts were recorded for this clonotype. The V call is TRBV4-1, the J call TRBJ1-6; D call uncertain. Trimming shortened V by 5 bases and J by 7 bases, and 12 bases separated the two germline ends. Germline CDR1 and CDR2: MGHRA and YSYEKL. This CDR3 spans 14 amino acids. The CDR3 coding sequence is TGCGCCAGCAGCGAGCTACTCGAGAATTCACCCCTCCACTTT. Residues: CASSELLENSPLHF.

The chain combines TRBV6-8 with TRBJ1-5; D is unresolved. Germline CDR1 reads MNHGY; CDR2 reads SAAAGT. This CDR3 has 15 residues. V was trimmed by 5 bases and J by 5 bases, leaving 16 bases between them. The CDR3 coding sequence is TGTGCCAGCAGTCCCGGAACCGCCCCGCATCAGCCCCAGCATTTT. This translates into CASSPGTAPHQPQHF.

This clonotype was found a few times. V and J are TRBV7-2 and TRBJ2-5; no clear D. Looked up from germline, CDR1 is SGHTA and CDR2 is FQGNSA. There are 13 residues in the CDR3. Trimming shortened V by 1 base and J by 6 bases, and 9 bases separated the two germline ends. This chain's CDR3 is CASSLEGLKTQYF. CDR3 nucleotide sequence: TGTGCCAGCAGCTTAGAAGGTCTGAAGACCCAGTACTTC.

The table lists this clonotype with many counts. The chain couples TRBV10-3 to TRBJ1-1, with unresolved D. Germline lookup yields CDR1 ENHRY and CDR2 SYGVKD. The CDR3 consists of 14 residues. V lost 0 bases to trimming and J lost 1 base, with 6 bases between them. The CDR3 DNA reads TGTGCCATCAGTGAGTCGCAACAGAACACTGAAGCTTTCTTT. Protein sequence: CAISESQQNTEAFF.

This clonotype appeared a few times. The chain carries TRBV19 and TRBJ2-7, with TRBD2 matching over 11 bases. The CDR3 runs to 14 residues. Per germline, CDR1 LNHDA and CDR2 SQIVND (reference sequence). Unmatched junction bases numbered 6, after V lost 5 bases and J lost 6 bases. CDR3 protein: CASSPRLAGTEQYF. The CDR3 nucleotides read TGTGCCAGTAGTCCACGACTAGCGGGGACCGAGCAGTACTTC.

This clonotype has a handful of counts. The chain joins TRBV4-1 to TRBJ2-4, with D possibly matching TRBD1 (6 bases). Germline assignment: CDR1 MGHRA and CDR2 YSYEKL. There are 17 residues in the CDR3. The V gene lost 3 bases and the J gene lost 0 bases, with 15 bases spanning the gap. CDR3 in DNA: TGCGCCAGCAGCCAGGTGGGGGCCCCGCTAGCCAAAAACATTCAGTACTTC. Its translation is CASSQVGAPLAKNIQYF.

This chain uses TRBV6-2 or TRBV6-3 with TRBJ2-5, with 13 positions matching TRBD2. Germline CDR1 reads MNHEY; CDR2 reads SVGEGT. The CDR3 covers 16 residues. The junction had 2 bases not matched to a gene; V was cut back by 2 bases and J by 2 bases. CDR3 sequence (DNA): TGTGCCAGCAGTTACCGGACTAGCGGGAGACAAGAGACCCAGTACTTC. This translates into CASSYRTSGRQETQYF.

This rearrangement joins TRBV2 to TRBJ1-1; D uncertain. Germline CDR1 is SNHLY and CDR2 is FYNNEI. With 4 bases removed from V and 3 bases from J, the gap between germline ends came to 12 bases. The CDR3 sequence is 14 residues long. The CDR3 coding sequence is TGTGCCAGCAGTGGAGAAGCGGTCTACACTGAAGCTTTCTTT. Its translation is CASSGEAVYTEAFF.

This clonotype was counted a few times. The J gene is TRBJ1-2, the V gene TRBV28; the match to TRBD1 covers 7 bases. The CDR3 is 13 amino acids. V trimming: 6 bases; J trimming: 3 bases; junction bases outside the gene matches: 4. From germline, CDR1 is MDHEN and CDR2 SYDVKM. CDR3 bases: TGTGCCAGCAGACCGGGACAGTACTATGGCTACACCTTC. Translation: CASRPGQYYGYTF.

This clonotype was picked up a small number of times. This chain connects TRBV20-1 to TRBJ2-7; D may be TRBD2 (7 bases). V was trimmed by 2 bases and J by 3 bases, leaving 23 bases between them. The CDR3 has 17 amino acids. Germline V CDR1 and CDR2: DFQATT, SNEGSKA (reference sequence). The CDR3 nucleotides are TGCAGTGCTAGACCCCAGGGAGGGGGGGATTCTTACTACGAGCAGTACTTC. It is translated as CSARPQGGGDSYYEQYF.

The chain combines TRBV6-1 with TRBJ2-4; D is unclear. Germline CDR1 is MNHNS and CDR2 is SASEGT. CDR3 length: 15 residues. V dropped 1 base and J dropped 0 bases, with 7 bases sitting between them. The CDR3 region is CASSEVGSAKNIQYF. Here the CDR3 DNA reads TGTGCCAGCAGTGAAGTGGGGTCAGCCAAAAACATTCAGTACTTC.

The gene calls are TRBV24-1 and TRBJ2-2; D ambiguous. Germline V gene sequence: CDR1 KGHDR, CDR2 SFDVKD. Between the trimmed V and J ends, which lost 8 bases and 0 bases, there was a span of 6 bases. The CDR3 consists of 13 residues. The CDR3 spells CATKYSNTGELFF. CDR3 sequence (DNA): TGTGCCACCAAATATTCGAACACCGGGGAGCTGTTTTTT.

The chain combines TRBV20-1 with TRBJ2-2; D ambiguous. The CDR3 runs to 14 residues. CDR1 DFQATT and CDR2 SNEGSKA come from the germline V gene (reference sequence). V was shortened by 3 bases and J by 0 bases, with 8 bases between the two germline ends. The CDR3 DNA follows: TGCAGTGCTAGTGGTGCTCCGAACACCGGGGAGCTGTTTTTT. Translated, it gives CSASGAPNTGELFF.

This chain connects TRBV7-2 to TRBJ1-2, with 7 positions matching TRBD1. The germline V gene has CDR1 SGHTA and CDR2 FQGNSA. V was pared by 0 bases and J by 5 bases, with 6 bases of the junction left unmatched. The CDR3 has 15 amino acids. In nucleotides, the CDR3 is TGTGCCAGCAGCTTAGCGGCAGGGGGGCGGTATGGCTACACCTTC. This sequence encodes CASSLAAGGRYGYTF.

The rearrangement links TRBV7-7 to TRBJ1-3; D call uncertain. From germline, CDR1 is SSHAT and CDR2 FNYEAQ (reference sequence). CDR3 length: 15 residues. V lost 5 bases and J lost 0, with 11 bases in between. The CDR3 region is CASSPGSGSGNTIYF. CDR3 bases: TGTGCCAGCAGCCCCGGCTCCGGCTCTGGAAACACCATATATTTT.

V gene TRBV6-5 combines with J gene TRBJ2-3; the match to TRBD1 covers 8 bases. V was clipped by 10 bases and J by 3 bases; unmatched bases: 9. CDR1 is MNHEY and CDR2 is SVGAGI in the germline V gene. The CDR3 has 14 amino acids. CDR3 in amino acids: CATRQGFVTDTQYF. CDR3 sequence (DNA): TGTGCCACCCGACAGGGGTTTGTGACAGATACGCAGTATTTT.

This clonotype was counted many times. The V and J genes are TRBV7-2 and TRBJ2-3; 9 bases line up with TRBD1. This CDR3 contains 15 residues. Trimming at V came to 4 bases and at J to 0 bases, leaving 2 bases not matched to a gene. Germline V gene data show CDR1 as SGHTA and CDR2 as FQGNSA. The CDR3 DNA is TGTGCCAGCAGCTGGACAGGGGTCAGCACAGATACGCAGTATTTT. This gives the protein CASSWTGVSTDTQYF.

The chain has TRBV7-2 and TRBJ2-4, with TRBD2 identical over 8 bases. The germline CDR1 and CDR2 sequences are SGHTA and FQGNSA. With V trimmed by 5 bases and J by 10 bases, 13 bases remained unmatched. This CDR3 region has 15 residues. CDR3 residues: CASSLKGGLGGIQYF. CDR3 nucleotides: TGTGCCAGCAGCCTTAAGGGGGGACTAGGTGGGATTCAGTACTTC. Full variable domain (rest looked up from reference TRBV7-2 and TRBJ2-4): GAGVSQSPSNKVTEKGKDVELRCDPISGHTALYWYRQSLGQGLEFLIYFQGNSAPDKSGLPSDRFSAERTGGSVSTLTIQRTQQEDSAVYLCASSLKGGLGGIQYFGAGTRLSVL.

This chain connects TRBV7-6 to TRBJ2-3, with D perhaps TRBD2 (6 bases). The V gene lost 4 bases and the J gene lost 7 bases, with 9 bases spanning the gap. This CDR3 has 12 amino acids. In germline, CDR1 is SGHVS, CDR2 FNYEAQ. The CDR3 nucleotides are TGTGCCAGCAGCTCGGGACTTCATACGCAGTATTTT. Protein product: CASSSGLHTQYF.

The chain combines TRBV10-3 with TRBJ2-5; 7 bases map to TRBD2. Germline V gene data show CDR1 as ENHRY and CDR2 as SYGVKD. CDR3 length: 14 residues. V was clipped by 3 bases and J by 4 bases; unmatched bases: 5. The CDR3 coding sequence is TGTGCCATCAGTGATCAAGCGGGACGAGAGACCCAGTACTTC. Residues: CAISDQAGRETQYF.

This clonotype was counted at least ten times. The chain is built from TRBV7-2 and TRBJ2-3; D possibly corresponds to TRBD1 (6 bases). The CDR3 is made up of 14 amino acids. V lost 1 base to trimming and J lost 11 bases, with 16 bases between them. Germline-derived CDR1 and CDR2 are SGHTA and FQGNSA. The CDR3 region has the DNA TGTGCCAGCAGCTTAGGCTCCGCCAGGGGACAGCAGTATTTT. The encoded protein is CASSLGSARGQQYF.

The chain joins TRBV20-1 to TRBJ1-6; weak D call: TRBD1 (6 bases). The germline CDR1 and CDR2 sequences are DFQATT and SNEGSKA (reference sequence). The CDR3 has 15 residues. Trimming removed 0 bases from V and 9 bases from J, with 15 bases in between. CDR3 region: CSAREVTGSLSPLHF. DNA of the CDR3: TGCAGTGCTAGAGAGGTCACAGGGTCTCTTTCACCCCTCCACTTT.